This is a list of T cell receptor beta chains from one sample in a study of memory CD4+ T cells and cytomegalovirus serostatus. The assay was immunoSEQ multiplex PCR, and TCRdb's table has in-frame clones only and misses some. Here the sample spans about 56,000 clones, around 79% being singletons. Sequencing was carried out using memory CD4+ T cells from blood. These receptors were collected from an adult in good health and CMV-seropositive. Each CDR3 is given without its conserved first and last residue. The order of the fields is J gene, V gene, CDR3 protein.

TRBJ2-7 | TRBV5-6 | ASSPRGFAEQY
TRBJ1-2 | TRBV7-2 | ASSFEPVYGYT
TRBJ1-1 | TRBV28 | ASSFLGGRTEAF
TRBJ1-4 | TRBV30 | AWVLTPTNEKLF
TRBJ1-5 | TRBV5-6 | DLGSNQPQH
TRBJ1-2 | TRBV19 | ASSIAGQGSAYGYT
TRBJ1-5 | TRBV7-9 | ASSPGTGARQPQH
TRBJ1-2 | TRBV19 | ASSQDYGYT
TRBJ1-2 | TRBV6-5 | ASSPSPVYGYT
TRBJ2-1 | TRBV5-1 | ASRPQGLVTNEQF
TRBJ2-2 | TRBV6-6 | ASRDLANTGELF
TRBJ2-5 | TRBV2 | ASSGGQETQY
TRBJ2-2 | TRBV15 | ATSRDQGQRNTGELF
TRBJ1-1 | TRBV6-4 | ARTGRMGGVLPTCPEAF
TRBJ1-4 | TRBV7-8 | ASSWDARGKLF
TRBJ1-2 | TRBV7-9 | ASGGVYGYT
TRBJ1-5 | TRBV9 | ASSVGPNQPQH
TRBJ2-5 | TRBV30 | AWSVQQTQY
TRBJ2-3 | TRBV30 | AWKAENTDTQY
TRBJ2-2 | TRBV7-9 | ASSRPGGTGELF
TRBJ2-3 | TRBV4-3 | ASSQGDPGRGDTQY
TRBJ2-7 | TRBV28 | ASSQGDSYEQY
TRBJ2-3 | TRBV2 | ASTAVGTDTQY
TRBJ1-3 | TRBV18 | ASSPTPGSGNTIY
TRBJ1-1 | TRBV13 | ASRRYGPNTEAF
TRBJ1-2 | TRBV28 | ASSWRGNYGYT
TRBJ2-5 | TRBV27 | ASGGFQETQY
TRBJ1-4 | TRBV6-1 | ASAGPSGEKLF
TRBJ1-2 | TRBV6-4 | ASSAPGGYGYT
TRBJ1-5 | TRBV6-1 | ASSEGGTGSQPQH
TRBJ2-3 | TRBV4-3 | ASSQDVEWAWQY
TRBJ2-1 | TRBV9 | ASSVAADLHNEQF